This note documents a single T cell receptor (beta chain) sequence. It lacks a known antigen. No per-base quality is available; no much larger clone lies one base away. The data stem from a study of blood T cell repertoires in COVID-19 (TCRdb year 2020). In terms of the full investigation: Samples from collaborators originated in the United States, Italy and Spain and spanned both the acute and convalescent phases of COVID-19. The material from the prospective study consisted of cDNA or gDNA derived from T cells, B-cell-depleted T cells, or PBMCs. The dataset comprised deeply sampled blood TCRbeta repertoires from subjects exposed to, actively infected with, or recovered from COVID-19. The repertoires were released in a freely available public database intended as a resource for research on the immune response to SARS-CoV-2. The samples were drawn from the first 160 participants of the ongoing ImmuneRACE study and from over a thousand subjects provided by 6 global collaborators. The sample metadata nearly always contained a de-identified subject ID, COVID-19 status, age in years and sex. Where available, HLA class I and class II types were obtained from metadata supplied by the sample provider rather than from assay-based typing. General findings and caveats noted by the study authors: How much clinical and demographic metadata was included differed by source and by participant, and the metadata was provided uncurated.

Participants in the prospective study were aged about 18 to 89 years, lived in 20 to 30 United States geographic areas, and enrolled through a virtual design. In the prospective study, cohorts were assigned on the basis of participant-reported clinical history obtained from a screening survey and a study questionnaire. A participant counted as exposed if, within 2 weeks of entering the study, that participant had been in contact with someone who had a PCR-confirmed or clinician-diagnosed COVID-19 case. In the prospective study, mobile phlebotomists collected whole blood, serum and a nasopharyngeal or oropharyngeal swab from each participant. Over an approximately 2-month period, participants in the prospective study had the option of providing additional blood draws and questionnaires. Blood samples from the prospective study were shipped frozen or at room temperature prior to DNA extraction. TCRbeta CDR3 regions were amplified from genomic DNA using the immunoSEQ Assay, a bias-controlled multiplex PCR. The original methods were these. The number of nucleated cells in each sample was estimated from the amplification of reference gene primers within the assay. To quantify the absolute abundance of each unique TCRbeta CDR3 rearrangement, sequence reads were collapsed and filtered. For each sample, productive Simpson clonality was calculated as the square root of Simpson's diversity index over productive rearrangements. TCRdb's version of the immuneACCESS table is confined to in-frame rearrangements and falls short of the full clone set. An unresolved V gene accounts for under half of the shortfall where checked; the remainder is of unknown origin. That table gives V, J and clone size, and the DNA gave D and trimming. The sample table lists about 260,000 clones, 75% to 90% of them with a count of one. Clones ranked in the top ten supply 3% to 3.5% of the sample.

The clonotype comes from a woman aged 40-49 years who had been exposed to COVID-19. The source material was PBMCs or T cells enriched from blood (not recorded which).

The CDR3 sequence is CASSETGASSMNTEAFF. The nucleotide sequence reads as follows: TGTGCCAGCAGTGAGACAGGGGCCTCCTCTATGAACACTGAAGCTTTCTTT. Recombination linked TRBV6-1 to TRBJ1-1; 8 central bases correspond to TRBD1. CDR1 and CDR2 are drawn from the germline V gene: MNHNS, SASEGT. Including cysteine and phenylalanine, the CDR3 has 17 amino acids. Here the CDR3 DNA is all that survives: 51 bases in frame from base 1. For this chain, trimming is 3 bases at the V end and 0 bases at the J end, and the number of junction bases without a gene match is 9.